This T cell receptor (beta chain) was obtained from a study of OX40 agonist ivuxolimab in advanced cancers. Study-wide results and caveats: Expanded clones were, on average, more numerous in CD8+ T cells than in CD4+.

The CDR3 has 17 amino acids. Measured with immunoSEQ multiplex PCR; TCRdb has only the in-frame clones, and not every one. Here the sample spans around 62,000 clones, around 85% being singletons. In the case of this clone: Its antigen is not known.

This chain joins TRBV21-1 and TRBJ2-6; the D call of TRBD1 is as the table states it, not checked on the DNA. TRBV21-1 is tagged as a pseudogene. The specimen comprised CD4+ or CD8+ T cells sorted from blood, sampled in a trial of the OX40 agonist ivuxolimab. This clonotype was obtained from an adult with an advanced solid tumor such as melanoma, head and neck, liver or kidney cancer. The chain's CDR3 is CASSNPGAPSGANVLTF. DNA for the CDR3: TGTGCCAGCAGCAACCCAGGGGCTCCATCTGGGGCCAACGTCCTGACTTTC.